Presented here are 8 T cell receptor beta chains from one specimen sequenced in a study of OX40 agonist ivuxolimab in advanced cancers. Sequencing used immunoSEQ multiplex PCR; TCRdb keeps in-frame clones, though not all of them. Of tens of thousands of clones in the sample, around 78% were seen once. The sequenced sample was CD4+ or CD8+ T cells sorted from blood, obtained in a trial of the OX40 agonist ivuxolimab. The source of these receptors is an adult with an advanced solid tumor such as melanoma, head and neck, liver or kidney cancer.

This clone qualifies as medium-sized. The chain uses TRBV7-9 and TRBJ1-4; a weak D match, TRBD1 (6 bases). The CDR3 is 15 residues long. V was shortened by 5 bases and J by 7 bases, with 17 bases between the two germline ends. Germline-derived CDR1 and CDR2 are SEHNR and FQNEAQ (reference sequence). CDR3 amino acids: CASSAPQGDVEKLFF. CDR3 coding DNA: TGTGCCAGCAGCGCCCCACAGGGAGATGTTGAAAAACTGTTTTTT. The variable domain in full, completed from reference TRBV7-9 and TRBJ1-4, reads DTGVSQNPRHKITKRGQNVTFRCDPISEHNRLYWYRQTLGQGPEFLTYFQNEAQLEKSRLLSDRFSAERPKGSFSTLEIQRTEQGDSAMYLCASSAPQGDVEKLFFGSGTQLSVL.

This chain uses TRBV9 with TRBJ1-1; a weak D match, TRBD1 (5 bases). V lost 3 bases, J lost 3 bases, and 12 bases lay in between. The CDR3 is 14 amino acids. CDR1 and CDR2 from the germline V gene are SGDLS and YYNGEE. CDR3 region: CASSESGIHTEAFF. DNA of the CDR3: TGTGCCAGCAGCGAATCAGGGATCCACACTGAAGCTTTCTTT.

The genes are TRBV5-6 and TRBJ2-2; D may be TRBD1 or TRBD2 (5 bases each). CDR1 is SGHDT, CDR2 YYEEEE, per germline. This CDR3 has 14 amino acids. The V end was cut by 6 bases, the J end by 7 bases, with 16 bases between. CDR3 loop: CASMHERGLGELFF. The CDR3 nucleotides read TGTGCCAGCATGCACGAGAGGGGCCTCGGGGAGCTGTTTTTT.

The gene calls are TRBV9 and TRBJ2-2; TRBD1 might be the D (6 bases). V was pared by 3 bases and J by 0 bases, with 21 bases between. The germline V gene has CDR1 SGDLS and CDR2 YYNGEE. This CDR3 has 19 amino acids. The CDR3 reads CASSASDRSNFANTGELFF. The CDR3 DNA reads as TGTGCCAGCAGCGCCTCCGACAGGTCCAATTTCGCGAACACCGGGGAGCTGTTTTTT.

This sequence joins TRBV6-1 and TRBJ2-3; D is perhaps TRBD2 (5 bases). The ends were cut back, 6 bases at V and 7 bases at J, with 8 bases in the middle. Germline CDR1 is MNHNS and CDR2 is SASEGT. There are 11 residues in the CDR3. CDR3 amino acids: CASSPGYTQYF. DNA for the CDR3: TGTGCCAGCAGCCCGGGATATACGCAGTATTTT.

This clone has just a few counts. The genes are TRBV5-4 and TRBJ1-1; a possible D gene is TRBD1 (6 bases). In germline, CDR1 is SGHNT, CDR2 YYREEE (reference sequence). The CDR3 sequence is 15 residues long. Trimming took off 8 bases at V and 3 bases at J, with 20 bases between the two ends. Here the CDR3 reads CASGQSDQVYTEAFF. CDR3 coding DNA: TGTGCCAGTGGACAGTCGGACCAGGTATACACTGAAGCTTTCTTT.

This clone was seen a handful of times. The chain recombines TRBV10-3 with TRBJ1-6, with unresolved D. Looked up from germline, CDR1 is ENHRY and CDR2 is SYGVKD. The CDR3 totals 16 residues. V shed 10 bases and J shed 0 bases, with 16 bases lying between them. In nucleotides, the CDR3 is TGTGCCAGACCGCTGGAAGGGCCCTCCTATAATTCACCCCTCCACTTT. This gives the protein CARPLEGPSYNSPLHF.

The V gene is TRBV11-2, the J gene TRBJ2-3; 9 nucleotides match TRBD2. V gave up 1 base and J gave up 4 bases; unmatched junction bases: 9. The germline V gene has CDR1 SGHAT and CDR2 FQNNGV. CDR3 length equals 17 residues. In DNA form, the CDR3 reads TGTGCCAGCAGCTTAGGAGTAGCGCGGGGGGGCTCAGATACGCAGTATTTT. Translation: CASSLGVARGGSDTQYF.